These 6 T cell receptor beta chains share one sample of origin, sequenced in a study of siplizumab effects on memory and regulatory T cells. This table comes from immunoSEQ multiplex PCR, and its TCRdb copy is limited to in-frame clones, with some not included. The sample has about 100,000 clones, around 93% seen once; the top ten hold 1% to 1.5%. Sequenced sample: non-Treg CD4+ T cells sorted from blood. These receptors were obtained from a human donor in good health.

This clone has a handful of counts. At one boundary the junction diverges from the germline segment, which might be a read error. This chain uses TRBV10-3 with TRBJ2-7, with D perhaps matching TRBD2 (5 bases). This CDR3 region has 14 residues. In germline, CDR1 is ENHRY, CDR2 SYGVKD. The CDR3 here is CAISDPQRSFEQYF. In DNA, the CDR3 is TGTGCCATCAGTGACCCCCAGCGGTCCTTCGAGCAGTACTTC.

This clone was counted a single time. This sequence joins TRBV7-2 and TRBJ2-2; no clear D gene. Trimming took 1 base from V and 7 from J, leaving 7 bases between them. Germline assignment: CDR1 SGHTA and CDR2 FQGNSA. The CDR3 runs 13 residues. The CDR3 DNA reads as TGTGCCAGCAGCTTAGAGGGTAACGGGGAGCTGTTTTTT. It codes for CASSLEGNGELFF.

This clone has more than one count but fewer than ten. The chain links TRBV7-2 to TRBJ2-1, with 7 bases fitting TRBD2. Germline trimming cut 4 bases from V and 3 bases from J; bases unmatched to any gene: 6. The V gene's germline CDR1 is SGHTA and CDR2 FQGNSA. The CDR3 consists of 15 residues. CDR3 region: CASSSTGTNYNEQFF. For the CDR3, the DNA is TGTGCCAGCAGCTCTACCGGGACTAACTACAATGAGCAGTTCTTC.

V is TRBV5-5 and J is TRBJ2-1, with 7 bases identical to TRBD2. This CDR3 contains 16 residues. Trimming removed 0 bases from V and 0 bases from J; junction bases left unmatched: 3. In germline, CDR1 is SGHKS, CDR2 YYEKEE (reference sequence). The CDR3 coding sequence is TGTGCCAGCAGCTTGGATCCTAGCGGCTCCTACAATGAGCAGTTCTTC. It encodes CASSLDPSGSYNEQFF.

The count of this clone is one. The chain joins TRBV14 to TRBJ2-7; 8 bases are a match to TRBD1. In germline, CDR1 is SGHDN, CDR2 FVKESK. CDR3 length: 15 residues. Losses at the gene ends were 1 base for V and 3 bases for J; bases not matched to a gene: 5. For the CDR3, the DNA is TGTGCCAGCAGCCAAGGGGGCAGGGGGCGCTACGAGCAGTACTTC. This encodes CASSQGGRGRYEQYF.

The V and J genes are TRBV10-2 and TRBJ2-6; the D gene is possibly TRBD2 (5 bases). CDR3 length: 14 amino acids. V was clipped by 11 bases and J by 1 base, with 12 bases between them. Germline CDR1 is WSHSY and CDR2 is SAAADI. This chain's CDR3 is CACGGLSGANVLTF. The CDR3 DNA follows: TGCGCCTGCGGCGGGTTATCTGGGGCCAACGTCCTGACTTTC.